This TCR beta chain stems from a study of Tregs in tolerant kidney transplant recipients. Clones were sequenced by immunoSEQ multiplex PCR, and TCRdb holds only the in-frame ones, with some missing. The repertoire has 35,000 to 50,000 clones, 95% of them found once; the top ten carry roughly 0.34%. This clone was observed once. Antigen unknown. Sample: Tregs from blood cultured with allogeneic cells. The receptor was derived from a human donor in good health.

The CDR3: CASSRDFSSYNEQFF. The DNA of the CDR3 is TGTGCCAGCAGCCGCGATTTCAGCTCCTACAATGAGCAGTTCTTC. The chain combines TRBV5-4 with TRBJ2-1; D not certain. V lost 4 bases to trimming and J lost 0 bases, with 11 bases between them. This CDR3 spans 15 amino acids. Germline-derived CDR1 and CDR2 are SGHNT and YYREEE (reference sequence).